Listed below are T cell receptor beta chains from one sample, sequenced in a study of control samples from healthy donors and cancer patients. Libraries were prepared by immunoSEQ multiplex PCR; TCRdb keeps only in-frame clonotypes and omits some of them. This sample has over 85,000 clones, with less than 85% found just once. The sequenced sample consisted of PBMCs. The receptors derive from a man aged 70-80 years with lung cancer. The CDR3 runs from the conserved cysteine through the conserved F or W. The D gene is left open where the match is weak. Expanded clones get a size class; other rows say once, few or many, or leave the size out.

J | D | size | V | CDR3 | DNA
TRBJ2-1 | NA | NA | TRBV5-1 | CASSSLPGTGNEQFF | TGCGCCAGCAGCTCCTTACCCGGGACGGGGAATGAGCAGTTCTTC
TRBJ1-2 | NA | NA | TRBV6-5 | CASSYGWGLGYTF | TGTGCCAGCAGTTACGGCTGGGGTCTTGGCTACACCTTC
TRBJ2-7 | NA | NA | TRBV6-5 | CASSTTGGRPDEQYF | TGTGCCAGCAGTACCACCGGGGGGCGCCCTGACGAGCAGTACTTC
TRBJ2-3 | TRBD2 | NA | TRBV6-5 | CASKRGLVSDTQYF | TGTGCCAGCAAGCGAGGACTAGTATCAGATACGCAGTATTTT
TRBJ2-2 | NA | few | TRBV11-2 | CASSLGNSGELFF | TGTGCCAGCAGCTTAGGCAATTCCGGGGAGCTGTTTTTT
TRBJ1-2 | NA | NA | TRBV12-5 | CASGLSGVGYGYTF | TGTGCTAGTGGTTTGTCCGGGGTCGGCTATGGCTACACCTTC
TRBJ2-3 | NA | NA | TRBV7-8 | CASSLEDTQYF | TGTGCCAGCAGCTTAGAGGATACGCAGTATTTT
TRBJ2-3 | TRBD2 | NA | TRBV7-3 | CASSPIGGFTDTQYF | TGTGCCAGCAGCCCAATCGGGGGGTTCACAGATACGCAGTATTTT
TRBJ2-3 | NA | NA | TRBV19 | CASSPGTDTQYF | TGTGCCAGTAGTCCCGGGACAGATACGCAGTATTTT
TRBJ2-5 | NA | once | TRBV18 | CASSPGGRQRRETQYF | TGTGCCAGCTCACCTGGGGGGCGGCAGCGACGCGAGACCCAGTACTTC
TRBJ2-7 | NA | once | TRBV11-2 | CASSSTRIEQYF | TGTGCCAGCAGCTCAACCAGGATCGAGCAGTACTTC
TRBJ2-7 | TRBD2 | NA | TRBV28 | CASTSGGAGYEQYF | TGTGCCAGCACCTCCGGGGGGGCCGGGTACGAGCAGTACTTC
TRBJ2-2 | NA | NA | TRBV7-2 | CASSLALLGTGELFF | TGTGCCAGCAGCTTAGCGCTTTTGGGCACCGGGGAGCTGTTTTTT
TRBJ1-5 | NA | NA | TRBV3-1/TRBV3-2 | CASSQTGLNQPQHF | TGTGCCAGCAGCCAGACAGGCCTTAATCAGCCCCAGCATTTT
TRBJ2-7 | TRBD2 | NA | TRBV6-2/TRBV6-3 | CASSYSTRLAGGGEQYF | TGTGCCAGCAGTTACTCGACGCGACTAGCGGGGGGGGGCGAGCAGTACTTC
TRBJ2-7 | TRBD1 | NA | TRBV5-4 | CASSVDRGSYEQYF | TGTGCCAGCAGCGTCGACAGGGGATCCTACGAGCAGTACTTC
TRBJ2-2 | TRBD1 | NA | TRBV5-1 | CASSAFGTANTGELFF | TGCGCCAGCAGCGCCTTCGGGACAGCCAACACCGGGGAGCTGTTTTTT
TRBJ2-3 | NA | NA | TRBV18 | CASSPLRAPRGGGTDTQYF | TGTGCCAGCTCTCCCCTCCGGGCTCCGAGGGGGGGCGGCACAGATACGCAGTATTTT
TRBJ2-1 | TRBD2 | NA | TRBV3-1/TRBV3-2 | CASSQGLAGREQFF | TGTGCCAGCAGCCAAGGACTAGCGGGGCGTGAGCAGTTCTTC
TRBJ1-1 | NA | NA | TRBV27 | CASSLIPGMNTEAFF | TGTGCCAGCAGTCTCATCCCAGGGATGAACACTGAAGCTTTCTTT
TRBJ1-2 | NA | NA | TRBV9 | CASSPLRGTYGYTF | TGTGCCAGCAGCCCCCTGCGGGGGACCTATGGCTACACCTTC
TRBJ1-6 | NA | NA | TRBV5-5 | CASSPVGTPGYNSPLHF | TGTGCCAGCAGCCCCGTTGGGACCCCTGGTTATAATTCACCCCTCCACTTT
TRBJ2-5 | NA | NA | TRBV4-1 | CASSQAGLARETQYF | TGCGCCAGCAGCCAGGCGGGGCTAGCCAGGGAGACCCAGTACTTC